This TCR beta chain emerged from a study of blood T cells in healthy people across ages. The donors, healthy Caucasians from Russia, were aged roughly 6 to 95. RNA extraction gave at least 5.5 micrograms of total RNA per sample. This CDR3 has 16 amino acids. V was cut by 4 bases and J by 0 bases, with 13 bases left in between. CDR1 is MNHEY and CDR2 is SVGAGI in the germline V gene. In the case of this clonotype: Antigen unknown.

The second PCR ran about 6 to 12 cycles with a sample-barcoded 5' primer and J-beta primers. MiXCR, applied by TCRdb to the 5' RACE reads, yields one record per CDR3 protein. The sample carries about 1,800,000 distinct CDR3 sequences, about 28% recorded once. Study-wide results and limits: The study found more naive CD4+ cells and higher diversity in long-lived than aged donors. Naive and antigen-experienced cells were not separated, limiting conclusive comparison.

The sample consisted of blood. The chain couples TRBV6-5 to TRBJ1-3; perhaps TRBD1 as D (5 bases). The receptor was derived from a woman in her thirties in good health. The CDR3 here is CASSSTGHPSGNTIYF. The CDR3, as DNA: TGTGCCAGCAGTTCAACCGGACACCCCTCTGGAAACACCATATATTTT.